This T cell receptor beta chain emerged from a study of T cell responses to AZD1222 COVID-19 vaccine. This clone came up a few times. What it binds is unknown. Study observations and caveats: Mostly white British, mostly female donors; authors suggested clonal diversity may be underestimated. Repertoire sampling occurred only after the peak T cell response.

The assay was immunoSEQ multiplex PCR, and TCRdb's table has in-frame clones only and misses some. The sample yields around 200,000 clones, more than 75% seen once. CDR3 size: 14 residues. CDR1 and CDR2 (germline): MDHEN, SYDVKM. Trimming cost V 1 base and J 6 bases, with 13 bases left between them. The chain joins TRBV28 to TRBJ2-7, with a tentative D call TRBD2 (7 bases). The source was peripheral blood, collected 28 days after the second AZD1222 dose. This receptor was identified in an adult who received the AZD1222 COVID-19 vaccine. CDR3 loop: CASSLSGGGGEQYF. The CDR3 DNA reads TGTGCCAGCAGTTTATCCGGAGGGGGGGGCGAGCAGTACTTC.